The entry below describes one T cell receptor (beta chain). Antigen specificity is unknown. The sample comes from a study of siplizumab effects on memory and regulatory T cells. Study-level findings and limits: Naive versus memory phenotype went unassigned for roughly 75-95% of proliferating CD4+ or CD8+ clones. The average Treg-derived proportion among mappable alloreactive CD4+ clones was 68.8% with siplizumab versus 26.9% in controls.

The length of the CDR3 is 17 residues. V shed 0 bases and J shed 1 base, with 13 bases lying between them. Germline V gene lookup returns CDR1 SGDLS and CDR2 YYNGEE. TCRdb keeps only in-frame clones here, not all; method: immunoSEQ multiplex PCR. This table holds about 69,000 clones, over 80% found once. Sequenced material: Tregs sorted from blood. This receptor was obtained from a human donor in good health. The rearrangement joins TRBV9 to TRBJ2-2; maybe TRBD2 (5 bases). CDR3 sequence: CASSVAGAGLNTGELFF. The CDR3 DNA reads as TGTGCCAGCAGCGTAGCTGGCGCGGGCTTGAACACCGGGGAGCTGTTTTTT.